Below are 8 T cell receptor beta chains sequenced from a single sample in a study of somatic mutations in cytotoxic T cells in rheumatoid arthritis. The repertoire was sequenced with immunoSEQ multiplex PCR; TCRdb's copy has only in-frame clones and lacks some. Here the sample spans about 11,000 clones, approximately 71% being singletons. The specimen sequenced was CD8+ T cells sorted from blood. These receptors came from an adult with rheumatoid arthritis.

The chain has TRBV5-4 and TRBJ2-7; D possibly corresponds to TRBD2 (6 bases). The CDR3 sequence is 14 residues long. V was shortened by 2 bases and J by 0 bases, with 9 bases between the two germline ends. Germline V gene sequence: CDR1 SGHNT, CDR2 YYREEE (reference sequence). This CDR3 is CASSFGGSSYEQYF. CDR3 DNA sequence: TGTGCCAGCAGCTTCGGGGGTTCCTCCTACGAGCAGTACTTC.

The chain combines TRBV28 with TRBJ1-1; 7 bases map to TRBD1. The CDR3 has 11 amino acids. V shed 5 bases, J shed 11 bases, and the junction held 5 bases outside the gene matches. The germline gives CDR1 MDHEN, CDR2 SYDVKM. For the CDR3, the DNA is TGTGCCAGCAGTACAGGGGTGGTCGCTTTCTTT. This encodes CASSTGVVAFF.

The J gene is TRBJ1-2, the V gene TRBV27; possible D gene TRBD1, 5 bases. CDR3 length equals 18 residues. Trimming pared 0 bases from V and 8 bases from J, leaving 25 bases between. Germline V lookup: CDR1 MNHEY, CDR2 SMNVEV (reference sequence). In DNA, the CDR3 is TGTGCCAGCAGTTTATCCTGGTCAGGCGGGGCGTCGGTCCGGGGCTACACCTTC. Translated: CASSLSWSGGASVRGYTF.

The chain couples TRBV7-3 to TRBJ2-1; 7 bases map to TRBD1. The CDR3 covers 16 residues. The J segment lost 1 base and the V segment lost 0 bases, leaving 3 bases of the junction unmatched. Germline V lookup: CDR1 SGHTA, CDR2 FQGTGA. The CDR3 DNA is TGTGCCAGCAGCTTAACCCCGGGACAGTCCTACAATGAGCAGTTCTTC. It translates to CASSLTPGQSYNEQFF.

The chain uses TRBV5-4 and TRBJ2-5, with 7 bases fitting TRBD1. The germline gives CDR1 SGHNT, CDR2 YYREEE (reference sequence). CDR3 length: 15 amino acids. The V segment lost 0 bases and the J segment 3 bases; nucleotides outside the gene matches: 5. The CDR3 loop reads CASSLGQGGEETQYF. CDR3 in DNA: TGTGCCAGCAGCTTGGGACAGGGCGGCGAAGAGACCCAGTACTTC.

The chain joins TRBV28 to TRBJ2-3; tentatively, D is TRBD1 (6 bases). Germline-derived CDR1 and CDR2 are MDHEN and SYDVKM. This CDR3 has 16 amino acids. V lost 5 bases, J lost 3 bases, and 18 bases lay in between. The CDR3 loop is CASSLGQRAPTDTQYF. The CDR3, as DNA: TGTGCCAGCAGTCTTGGACAGCGAGCCCCTACAGATACGCAGTATTTT.

In its sample, this clone was seen once. The chain carries TRBV7-9 and TRBJ1-1; the D is unclear. Germline V lookup: CDR1 SEHNR, CDR2 FQNEAQ (reference sequence). The CDR3 is 13 residues long. The V and J ends lost 5 bases and 7 bases respectively, with 14 bases between them. The CDR3: CASSGPGEYEAFF. The CDR3 region has the DNA TGTGCCAGCAGCGGGCCTGGGGAATATGAAGCTTTCTTT. Supplemented by reference TRBV7-9 and TRBJ1-1, the full variable domain reads DTGVSQNPRHKITKRGQNVTFRCDPISEHNRLYWYRQTLGQGPEFLTYFQNEAQLEKSRLLSDRFSAERPKGSFSTLEIQRTEQGDSAMYLCASSGPGEYEAFFGQGTRLTVV.

The genes are TRBV5-1 and TRBJ2-2, with D tentatively TRBD2 (6 bases). Trimming removed 0 bases at V and 2 bases at J, with 8 bases between. The germline V gene encodes CDR1 SGHRS and CDR2 YFSETQ. The CDR3 loop spans 15 amino acids. The CDR3 reads CASSLGTTNTGELFF. CDR3 DNA sequence: TGCGCCAGCAGCTTGGGGACTACTAACACCGGGGAGCTGTTTTTT.